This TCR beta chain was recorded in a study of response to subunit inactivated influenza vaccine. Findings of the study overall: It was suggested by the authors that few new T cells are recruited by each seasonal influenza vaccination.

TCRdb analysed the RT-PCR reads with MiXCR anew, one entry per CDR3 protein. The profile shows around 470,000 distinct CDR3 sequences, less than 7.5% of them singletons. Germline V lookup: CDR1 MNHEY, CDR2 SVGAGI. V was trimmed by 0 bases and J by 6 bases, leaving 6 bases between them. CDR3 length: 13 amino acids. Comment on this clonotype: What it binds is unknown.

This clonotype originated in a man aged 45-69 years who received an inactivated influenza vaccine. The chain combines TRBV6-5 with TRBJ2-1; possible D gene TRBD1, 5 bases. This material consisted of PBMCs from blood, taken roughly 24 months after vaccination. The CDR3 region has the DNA TGTGCCAGCAGTTACTCGACAGCCAATGAGCAGTTCTTC. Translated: CASSYSTANEQFF.